The present entry profiles one TCR beta chain with its context. No antigen is known for it. The sample is drawn from a study of T cell clones after liver transplantation. Study background: HCV positivity affected three of eight recipients; the rest lacked autoimmune or viral indications.

CDR3 length: 14 residues. The V segment lost 11 bases and the J segment 6 bases; nucleotides outside the gene matches: 11. Germline V gives CDR1 MNHNS, CDR2 SASEGT. Whole-study results and caveats: Migration into the graft, not deletion, may explain lost graft donor-reactive T cells.

Profiled with immunoSEQ multiplex PCR; TCRdb holds only in-frame clones, not every one. The data show fewer than 110,000 clones, around 80% seen once. Sequenced here: CD4+ T cells from blood, sampled about 50 months after liver transplant. This TCR came from a human patient who received a liver transplant. Some of the T cells may derive from the graft donor. This chain connects TRBV6-1 to TRBJ1-4; 8 bases are a match to TRBD1. The CDR3 DNA is TGTGCCTCCACCGGGGACAGGAATTATGAAAAACTGTTTTTT. Protein product: CASTGDRNYEKLFF.